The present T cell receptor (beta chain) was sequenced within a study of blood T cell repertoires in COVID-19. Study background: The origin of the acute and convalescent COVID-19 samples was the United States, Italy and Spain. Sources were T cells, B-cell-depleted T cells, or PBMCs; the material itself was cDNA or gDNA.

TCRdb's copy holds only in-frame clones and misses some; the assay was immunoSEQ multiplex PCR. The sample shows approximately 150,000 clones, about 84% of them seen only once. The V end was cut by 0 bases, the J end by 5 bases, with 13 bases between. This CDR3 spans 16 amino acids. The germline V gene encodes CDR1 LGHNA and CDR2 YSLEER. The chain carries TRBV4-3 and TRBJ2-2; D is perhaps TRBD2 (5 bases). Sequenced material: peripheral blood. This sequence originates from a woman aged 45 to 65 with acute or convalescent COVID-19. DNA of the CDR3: TGCGCCAGCAGCCAAGAAGGAGGACTTATAACCGGGGAGCTGTTTTTT. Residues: CASSQEGGLITGELFF.